These 32 T cell receptor beta chains were sequenced from one sample in a study of PD-L1 blockade in urothelial cancer. The sample's time point: peripheral blood 6 weeks after treatment start. Profiled with immunoSEQ multiplex PCR; TCRdb holds only in-frame clones, not every one. The sample has 65,000 to 85,000 clones; around 90% are singletons. The sequencing used PBMCs, collected around atezolizumab (anti-PD-L1) treatment. These receptors were taken from a woman of 80 years or more with urothelial cancer.

This chain uses TRBV10-3 with TRBJ1-4; 12 bases line up with TRBD1. Germline V gene sequence: CDR1 ENHRY, CDR2 SYGVKD. Trimming removed 4 bases from V and 4 bases from J; junction bases left unmatched: 4. This CDR3 region has 16 residues. In DNA, the CDR3 is TGTGCCATCAGTGGGGACAGGGGGCCTTTTAATGAAAAACTGTTTTTT. This sequence encodes CAISGDRGPFNEKLFF.

V usage is TRBV29-1 and J usage is TRBJ1-1; 10 bases are shared with TRBD1. The CDR3 consists of 14 residues. The germline V gene has CDR1 SQVTM and CDR2 ANQGSEA. The J segment lost 4 bases and the V segment lost 5 bases, leaving 7 bases of the junction unmatched. As DNA, the CDR3 is TGCAGCGTTCTCAGACAGGGGGCGAGCACTGAAGCTTTCTTT. Translation: CSVLRQGASTEAFF.

The V call is TRBV29-1, the J call TRBJ1-1, with unresolved D. Trimming took off 4 bases at V and 10 bases at J, with 22 bases between the two ends. CDR3 length equals 14 residues. Germline-derived CDR1 and CDR2 are SQVTM and ANQGSEA. The CDR3 loop is CSVAPLNPPSGAFF. CDR3 coding DNA: TGCAGCGTTGCTCCTTTAAATCCCCCCTCGGGAGCTTTCTTT. The whole variable domain, filled in from reference TRBV29-1 and TRBJ1-1, reads SAVISQKPSRDICQRGTSLTIQCQVDSQVTMMFWYRQQPGQSLTLIATANQGSEATYESGFVIDKFPISRPNLTFSTLTVSNMSPEDSSIYLCSVAPLNPPSGAFFGQGTRLTVV.

This chain joins TRBV29-1 and TRBJ2-3; TRBD2 aligns across 10 bases. Trimming took 4 bases from V and 1 from J; bases not matched to a gene: 20. This CDR3 comprises 20 residues. Germline V gene data show CDR1 as SQVTM and CDR2 as ANQGSEA. The CDR3 protein is CSVAHRSLAGARSGTDTQYF. The CDR3, as DNA: TGCAGCGTTGCCCATAGGTCGCTAGCGGGAGCCCGGTCCGGCACAGATACGCAGTATTTT.

The chain joins TRBV5-1 to TRBJ2-1, with a weak D call TRBD1 (6 bases). V was pared by 0 bases and J by 2 bases, with 9 bases between. CDR3 length: 15 residues. The germline V gene has CDR1 SGHRS and CDR2 YFSETQ. The CDR3 sequence is CASSLDTGTYNEQFF. The DNA of the CDR3 is TGCGCCAGCAGCTTGGATACAGGGACCTACAATGAGCAGTTCTTC.

The chain couples TRBV7-2 to TRBJ1-1; perhaps TRBD1 as D (5 bases). V lost 5 bases, J lost 8 bases, and 9 bases lay in between. The CDR3 consists of 11 residues. Per the germline V gene, CDR1 is SGHTA and CDR2 is FQGNSA. CDR3: CASSENREAFF. Written as DNA, the CDR3 is TGTGCCAGCAGCGAGAACAGGGAAGCTTTCTTT.

The J gene is TRBJ2-2, the V gene TRBV9; D remains ambiguous. The germline gives CDR1 SGDLS, CDR2 YYNGEE. V gave up 4 bases and J gave up 5 bases, with 6 bases separating them. CDR3 length equals 12 residues. The CDR3 here is CASSFGTGELFF. CDR3 nucleotides: TGTGCCAGCAGCTTCGGGACCGGGGAGCTGTTTTTT.

This rearrangement joins TRBV13 to TRBJ1-1; a weak D match, TRBD1 (5 bases). With 5 bases removed from V and 3 bases from J, the gap between germline ends came to 13 bases. The CDR3 extends over 14 amino acids. Germline values: CDR1 PRHDT, CDR2 FYEKMQ (reference sequence). The DNA for the CDR3 is TGTGCCAGCAGCGCCTTTAGGGGTGACACTGAAGCTTTCTTT. It specifies CASSAFRGDTEAFF. The full variable domain, in which reference TRBV13 and TRBJ1-1 provide the parts outside the CDR3, is AAGVIQSPRHLIKEKRETATLKCYPIPRHDTVYWYQQGPGQDPQFLISFYEKMQSDKGSIPDRFSAQQFSDYHSELNMSSLELGDSALYFCASSAFRGDTEAFFGQGTRLTVV.

This chain joins TRBV10-3 and TRBJ2-3; TRBD1 agrees at 7 bases. The length of the CDR3 is 13 residues. V lost 6 bases to trimming and J lost 2 bases; unmatched junction nucleotides: 2. Germline lookup yields CDR1 ENHRY and CDR2 SYGVKD. CDR3: CAIRGQVTDTQYF. CDR3 DNA: TGTGCCATCAGAGGACAGGTCACAGATACGCAGTATTTT.

V is TRBV28 and J is TRBJ1-2; D gene ambiguous. The germline V and J ends were trimmed by 7 bases and 4 bases, with 10 bases remaining between them. CDR3 size: 12 residues. The germline CDR1 and CDR2 sequences are MDHEN and SYDVKM. This chain's CDR3 is CASTPDTYGYTF. In DNA form, the CDR3 reads TGTGCCAGCACCCCCGACACCTATGGCTACACCTTC.

The CDR3 DNA reads as TGCGCCAGCAGCTTGGTAGGGGGAGGGGGCCAAGAGACCCAGTACTTC. Protein product: CASSLVGGGGQETQYF. The V call is TRBV5-1, the J call TRBJ2-5, with D possibly TRBD2 on 7 matching bases. Germline CDR1 reads SGHRS; CDR2 reads YFSETQ. CDR3 length: 16 amino acids. Trimming left V 0 bases short and J 1 base short, with 13 bases between.

The CDR3 DNA follows: TGTGCCAGCAGTGAGAACTGGGGACAGGTGCGGGAGCAGTACTTC. Its translation: CASSENWGQVREQYF. V is TRBV6-1 and J is TRBJ2-7; 8 nucleotides align to TRBD1. This CDR3 spans 15 amino acids. With 3 bases clipped from V and 7 bases from J, the junction kept 11 bases outside the gene matches. Germline V lookup: CDR1 MNHNS, CDR2 SASEGT.

This sequence joins TRBV5-1 and TRBJ2-3; TRBD2 matches 12 bases. Germline CDR1 SGHRS, CDR2 YFSETQ. CDR3 length equals 16 residues. V dropped 0 bases and J dropped 5; count of bases not matched to a gene: 4. Here the CDR3 reads CASSLVTSGRKDTQYF. CDR3 DNA: TGCGCCAGCAGCTTGGTGACTAGCGGGAGAAAAGATACGCAGTATTTT.

The rearrangement uses TRBV6-1 and TRBJ1-3; 7 bases line up with TRBD1. Losses at the gene ends were 10 bases for V and 0 bases for J; bases not matched to a gene: 6. The CDR3 loop spans 14 amino acids. Germline CDR1 reads MNHNS; CDR2 reads SASEGT. In DNA, the CDR3 is TGTGCCACCCAGAGGACAGGCTCTGGAAACACCATATATTTT. Translating gives CATQRTGSGNTIYF.

The chain combines TRBV2 with TRBJ1-5; the match to TRBD1 covers 8 bases. The CDR3 length is 16 residues. Germline CDR1 reads SNHLY; CDR2 reads FYNNEI. Trimming took 2 bases from V and 6 from J; bases not matched to a gene: 9. The CDR3 nucleotides are TGTGCCAGCAGTGAAACAGGGGGATCAGTTCGTCAGCCCCAGCATTTT. It is translated as CASSETGGSVRQPQHF.

The CDR3 region has the DNA TGTGCCAGCACCGCGAGGGACAGGGGGCGTTTAGGGAATCAGCCCCAGCATTTT. It codes for CASTARDRGRLGNQPQHF. The chain joins TRBV28 to TRBJ1-5; TRBD1 aligns across 12 bases. The CDR3 sequence is 18 residues long. Germline CDR1 reads MDHEN; CDR2 reads SYDVKM. Trimming removed 7 bases from V and 4 bases from J; junction bases left unmatched: 14.

This sequence joins TRBV11-2 and TRBJ2-3; D may be TRBD1 (6 bases). The V end was cut by 5 bases, the J end by 2 bases, with 20 bases between. CDR1 is SGHAT and CDR2 is FQNNGV in the germline V gene. The CDR3 has 17 amino acids. The CDR3 reads CASSAQGRDTFTDTQYF. CDR3 nucleotides: TGTGCCAGCAGCGCACAAGGCCGGGACACCTTCACAGATACGCAGTATTTT. The full variable domain, rest sourced from reference TRBV11-2 and TRBJ2-3, is EAGVAQSPRYKIIEKRQSVAFWCNPISGHATLYWYQQILGQGPKLLIQFQNNGVVDDSQLPKDRFSAERLKGVDSTLKIQPAKLEDSAVYLCASSAQGRDTFTDTQYFGPGTRLTVL.

This clone was counted a single time. Here the CDR3 reads CASSPGQRTNEKLFF. The CDR3 region has the DNA TGTGCCAGCAGTCCGGGACAGCGAACTAATGAAAAACTGTTTTTT. V gene TRBV27 combines with J gene TRBJ1-4; TRBD1 aligns across 7 bases. This CDR3 comprises 15 residues. The germline CDR1 and CDR2 sequences are MNHEY and SMNVEV (reference sequence). The J segment lost 1 base and the V segment lost 5 bases, leaving 4 bases of the junction unmatched.

This clone was recorded once. This chain uses TRBV18 with TRBJ2-2; TRBD1 aligns across 7 bases. CDR1 and CDR2 from the germline V gene are KGHSH and LQKENI. The CDR3 contains 16 residues. With 3 bases clipped from V and 0 bases from J, the junction kept 4 bases outside the gene matches. As DNA, the CDR3 is TGTGCCAGCTCACCGGTTGGGACAGCGAACACCGGGGAGCTGTTTTTT. Translation gives CASSPVGTANTGELFF.

The chain employs TRBV2 and TRBJ1-5; D might be TRBD1 (5 bases). The CDR3 loop spans 15 amino acids. CDR1 and CDR2 (germline): SNHLY, FYNNEI. V was trimmed by 8 bases and J by 0 bases, leaving 14 bases between them. Here the CDR3 reads CASGFGGDSNQPQHF. The DNA of the CDR3 is TGTGCCAGCGGATTCGGGGGGGATAGCAATCAGCCCCAGCATTTT.

V and J are TRBV27 and TRBJ2-3, with D perhaps TRBD2 (5 bases). With 1 base removed from V and 1 base from J, the gap between germline ends came to 12 bases. Germline CDR1 and CDR2: MNHEY and SMNVEV (reference sequence). The CDR3 loop spans 16 amino acids. The CDR3 DNA sequence: TGTGCCAGCAGTTTATGGGATGACGGGGGCACAGATACGCAGTATTTT. Its protein product is CASSLWDDGGTDTQYF.

This chain connects TRBV10-3 to TRBJ2-6; D may be TRBD2 (7 bases). Germline values: CDR1 ENHRY, CDR2 SYGVKD. CDR3 size: 17 residues. Trimming pared 0 bases from V and 4 bases from J, leaving 13 bases between. This chain's CDR3 is CAISESFGGQGANVLTF. The CDR3 DNA is TGTGCCATCAGTGAGTCGTTCGGGGGGCAAGGGGCCAACGTCCTGACTTTC.

V and J are TRBV5-1 and TRBJ1-2; D call uncertain. Between the trimmed V and J ends, which lost 0 bases and 7 bases, there was a span of 16 bases. The CDR3 loop spans 15 amino acids. Germline V CDR1 and CDR2: SGHRS, YFSETQ. CDR3 region: CASSLDGRERVGYTF. The CDR3 nucleotides are TGCGCCAGCAGCTTGGATGGACGGGAGAGGGTTGGCTACACCTTC.

The chain combines TRBV28 with TRBJ2-7; a weak D match, TRBD2 (5 bases). V was trimmed by 5 bases and J by 1 base, leaving 15 bases between them. The germline V gene has CDR1 MDHEN and CDR2 SYDVKM. The CDR3 is 15 residues long. CDR3 bases: TGTGCCAGCAGTCGATACAGTGGAGGATCCTACGAGCAGTACTTC. Its protein is CASSRYSGGSYEQYF.

V is TRBV7-2 and J is TRBJ1-1; no clear D gene. Germline assignment: CDR1 SGHTA and CDR2 FQGNSA. The V end was cut by 5 bases, the J end by 4 bases, with 14 bases between. The CDR3 consists of 14 residues. CDR3 in amino acids: CASSPYTRVTEAFF. CDR3 nucleotide sequence: TGTGCCAGCAGCCCTTACACTCGGGTCACTGAAGCTTTCTTT.

The chain uses TRBV28 and TRBJ1-5, with D perhaps TRBD1 (5 bases). CDR3 size: 15 residues. V lost 3 bases to trimming and J lost 2 bases, with 11 bases between them. CDR1 and CDR2 (germline): MDHEN, SYDVKM. The CDR3 DNA is TGTGCCAGCAGTTTGGAGGGGCCTGGCAATCAGCCCCAGCATTTT. It is translated as CASSLEGPGNQPQHF.

This sequence joins TRBV6-5 and TRBJ1-1, with 7 positions matching TRBD1. Per germline, CDR1 MNHEY and CDR2 SVGAGI. The CDR3 is 13 residues long. V lost 5 bases and J lost 3; bases outside the gene matches: 3. Here the CDR3 DNA reads TGTGCCAGCAGTACCGACAGGGACACTGAAGCTTTCTTT. This encodes CASSTDRDTEAFF.

The V gene is TRBV11-2, the J gene TRBJ2-1, with 7 bases fitting TRBD2. J was trimmed by 6 bases and V by 4 bases; bases with no gene match: 0. This CDR3 contains 12 residues. Looked up from germline, CDR1 is SGHAT and CDR2 is FQNNGV. The CDR3 here is CASSWGGNEQFF. In DNA, the CDR3 is TGTGCCAGCAGCTGGGGGGGCAATGAGCAGTTCTTC.

CDR3: CASSAGLAGVDLRDEQYF. DNA of the CDR3: TGTGCCAGCAGCGCTGGACTAGCGGGAGTGGACCTACGGGACGAGCAGTACTTC. The chain combines TRBV11-2 with TRBJ2-7; TRBD2 aligns across 13 bases. With V trimmed by 5 bases and J by 5 bases, 15 bases remained unmatched. Germline-derived CDR1 and CDR2 are SGHAT and FQNNGV. The CDR3 is 18 amino acids. The full variable domain, with the rest looked up from reference TRBV11-2 and TRBJ2-7, is EAGVAQSPRYKIIEKRQSVAFWCNPISGHATLYWYQQILGQGPKLLIQFQNNGVVDDSQLPKDRFSAERLKGVDSTLKIQPAKLEDSAVYLCASSAGLAGVDLRDEQYFGPGTRLTVT.

V is TRBV11-2 and J is TRBJ2-1, with 12 nucleotides matching TRBD2. CDR1 SGHAT and CDR2 FQNNGV come from the germline V gene. Losses at the gene ends were 5 bases for V and 6 bases for J; bases not matched to a gene: 8. The CDR3 runs to 16 residues. DNA of the CDR3: TGTGCCAGCAGCACCCTAGCGGGGGGGTTTTTCAATGAGCAGTTCTTC. Protein product: CASSTLAGGFFNEQFF.

The chain combines TRBV6-6 with TRBJ2-7; D is possibly TRBD1 (6 bases). CDR1 and CDR2 from the germline V gene are MNHNY and SVGAGI (reference sequence). The CDR3 runs 13 residues. V lost 6 bases and J 4 bases, leaving 13 bases between the germline ends. This CDR3 reads CASSRDIQYEQYF. DNA of the CDR3: TGTGCCAGCAGCAGGGACATCCAATACGAGCAGTACTTC.

The chain is built from TRBV5-1 and TRBJ2-2; 10 nucleotides match TRBD1. J was trimmed by 3 bases and V by 4 bases; bases with no gene match: 6. This CDR3 contains 16 residues. Germline lookup yields CDR1 SGHRS and CDR2 YFSETQ. CDR3 region: CASSPGTGVHTGELFF. The CDR3 bases are TGCGCCAGCAGCCCTGGGACAGGGGTTCACACCGGGGAGCTGTTTTTT.